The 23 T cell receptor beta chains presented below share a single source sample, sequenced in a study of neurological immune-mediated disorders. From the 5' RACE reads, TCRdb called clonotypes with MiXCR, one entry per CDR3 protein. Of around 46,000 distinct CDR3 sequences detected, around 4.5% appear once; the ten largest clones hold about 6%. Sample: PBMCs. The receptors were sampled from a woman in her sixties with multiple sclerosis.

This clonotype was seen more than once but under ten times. The DNA for the CDR3 is TGCAGTGCTAGAGCGTTAAGGGGCCAGGGTTCTTCACCCCTCCACTTT. Its protein is CSARALRGQGSSPLHF. V is TRBV20-1 and J is TRBJ1-6; possible D gene TRBD1, 5 bases. This CDR3 contains 16 residues. Per germline, CDR1 DFQATT and CDR2 SNEGSKA (reference sequence). Trimming removed 1 base at V and 9 bases at J, with 19 bases between.

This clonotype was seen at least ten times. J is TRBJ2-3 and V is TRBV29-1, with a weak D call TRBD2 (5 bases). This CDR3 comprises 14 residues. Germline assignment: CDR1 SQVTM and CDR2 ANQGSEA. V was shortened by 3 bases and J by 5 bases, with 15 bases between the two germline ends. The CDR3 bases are TGCAGCGTTGAGTTGAGGGCCGGTGGAGATACGCAGTATTTT. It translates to CSVELRAGGDTQYF.

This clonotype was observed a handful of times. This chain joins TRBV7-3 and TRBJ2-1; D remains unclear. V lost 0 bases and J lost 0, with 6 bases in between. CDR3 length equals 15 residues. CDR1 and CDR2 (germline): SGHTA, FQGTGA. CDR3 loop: CASSLTFGSYNEQFF. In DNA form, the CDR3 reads TGTGCCAGCAGCTTAACGTTTGGCTCCTACAATGAGCAGTTCTTC.

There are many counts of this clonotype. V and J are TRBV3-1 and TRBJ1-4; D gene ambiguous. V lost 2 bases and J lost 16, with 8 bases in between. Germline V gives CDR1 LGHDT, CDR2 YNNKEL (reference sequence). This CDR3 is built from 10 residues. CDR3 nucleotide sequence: TGTGCCAGCAGCCAACCGTTAAGGTTTTTT. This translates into CASSQPLRFF.

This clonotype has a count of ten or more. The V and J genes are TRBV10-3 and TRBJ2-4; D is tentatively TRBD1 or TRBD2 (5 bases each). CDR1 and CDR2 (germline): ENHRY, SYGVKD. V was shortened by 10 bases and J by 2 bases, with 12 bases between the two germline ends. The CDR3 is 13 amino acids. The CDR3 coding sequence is TGTGCCACCTCAGAGGGACCCAAAAACATTCAGTACTTC. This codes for CATSEGPKNIQYF.

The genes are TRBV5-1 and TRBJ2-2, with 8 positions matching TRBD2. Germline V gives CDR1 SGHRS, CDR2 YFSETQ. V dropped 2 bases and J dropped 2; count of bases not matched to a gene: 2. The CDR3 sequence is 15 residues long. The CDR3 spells CASSFSGVNTGELFF. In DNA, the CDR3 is TGCGCCAGCAGCTTTAGCGGGGTAAACACCGGGGAGCTGTTTTTT.

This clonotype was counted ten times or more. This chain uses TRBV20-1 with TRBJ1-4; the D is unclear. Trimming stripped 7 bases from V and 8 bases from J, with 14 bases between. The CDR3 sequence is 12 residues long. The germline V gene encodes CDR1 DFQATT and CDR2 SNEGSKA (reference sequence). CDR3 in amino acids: CSVLRATEKLFF. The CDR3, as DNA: TGCAGTGTCCTCCGGGCAACGGAAAAACTGTTTTTT.

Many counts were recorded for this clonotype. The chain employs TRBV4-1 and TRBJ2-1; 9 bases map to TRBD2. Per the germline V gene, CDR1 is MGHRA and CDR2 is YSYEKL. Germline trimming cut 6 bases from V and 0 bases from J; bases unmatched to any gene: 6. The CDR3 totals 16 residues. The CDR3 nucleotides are TGCGCCAGCAGGTCTAGCGGGGACCCCTCCTACAATGAGCAGTTCTTC. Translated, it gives CASRSSGDPSYNEQFF.

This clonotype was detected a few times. The CDR3 sequence: CSALSGVPQETQYF. The DNA of the CDR3 is TGCAGTGCGCTTAGCGGGGTACCACAAGAGACCCAGTACTTC. The chain is built from TRBV20-1 and TRBJ2-5; 8 bases line up with TRBD2. Germline V gene lookup returns CDR1 DFQATT and CDR2 SNEGSKA (reference sequence). The CDR3 is 14 residues long. V lost 6 bases, J lost 2 bases, and 8 bases stayed unmatched.

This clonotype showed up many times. In DNA form, the CDR3 reads TGCAGTGCTTGGACAGGGGGCCTCGCAGATACGCAGTATTTT. It codes for CSAWTGGLADTQYF. This sequence joins TRBV20-1 and TRBJ2-3; 11 positions match TRBD1. This CDR3 region has 14 residues. CDR1 and CDR2 (germline): DFQATT, SNEGSKA (reference sequence). Losses at the gene ends were 5 bases for V and 4 bases for J; bases not matched to a gene: 5.

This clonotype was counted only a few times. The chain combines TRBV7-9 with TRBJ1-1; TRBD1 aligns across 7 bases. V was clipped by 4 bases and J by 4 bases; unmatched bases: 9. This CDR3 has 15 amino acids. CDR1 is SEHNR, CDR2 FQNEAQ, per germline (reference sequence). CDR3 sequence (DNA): TGTGCCAGCAGCTCGCCCGATACAGGGGCCACTGAAGCTTTCTTT. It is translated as CASSSPDTGATEAFF.

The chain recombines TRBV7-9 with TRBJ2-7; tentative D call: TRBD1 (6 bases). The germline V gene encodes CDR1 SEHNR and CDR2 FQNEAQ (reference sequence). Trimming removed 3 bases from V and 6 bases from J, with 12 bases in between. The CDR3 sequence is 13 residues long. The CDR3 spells CASSFDRNGEQYF. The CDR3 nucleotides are TGTGCCAGCAGCTTTGACAGGAACGGCGAGCAGTACTTC.

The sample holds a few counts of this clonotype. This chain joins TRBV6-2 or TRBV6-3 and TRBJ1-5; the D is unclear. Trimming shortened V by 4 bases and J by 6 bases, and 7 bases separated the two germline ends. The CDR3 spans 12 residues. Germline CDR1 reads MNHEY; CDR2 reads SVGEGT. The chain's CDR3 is CASSSDGQPQHF. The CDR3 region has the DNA TGTGCCAGCAGTTCAGACGGTCAGCCCCAGCATTTT.

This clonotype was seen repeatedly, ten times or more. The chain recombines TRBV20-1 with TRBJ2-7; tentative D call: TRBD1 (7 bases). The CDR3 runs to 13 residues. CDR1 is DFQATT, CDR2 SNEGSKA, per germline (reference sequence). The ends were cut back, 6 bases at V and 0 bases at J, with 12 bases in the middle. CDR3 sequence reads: CSARGTVSYEQYF. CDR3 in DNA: TGCAGTGCACGGGGGACAGTCTCCTACGAGCAGTACTTC.

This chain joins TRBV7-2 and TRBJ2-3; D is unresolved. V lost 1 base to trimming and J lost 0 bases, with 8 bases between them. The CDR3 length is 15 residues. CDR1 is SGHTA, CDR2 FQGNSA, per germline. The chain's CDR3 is CASSLELLSTDTQYF. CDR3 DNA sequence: TGTGCCAGCAGCTTAGAACTCCTTAGCACAGATACGCAGTATTTT.

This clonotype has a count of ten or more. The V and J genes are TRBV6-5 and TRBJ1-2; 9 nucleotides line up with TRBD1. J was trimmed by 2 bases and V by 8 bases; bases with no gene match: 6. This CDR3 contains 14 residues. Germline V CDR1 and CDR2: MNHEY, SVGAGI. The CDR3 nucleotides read TGTGCCAGCGCCAGGACAGGGGTGAACTATGGCTACACCTTC. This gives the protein CASARTGVNYGYTF.

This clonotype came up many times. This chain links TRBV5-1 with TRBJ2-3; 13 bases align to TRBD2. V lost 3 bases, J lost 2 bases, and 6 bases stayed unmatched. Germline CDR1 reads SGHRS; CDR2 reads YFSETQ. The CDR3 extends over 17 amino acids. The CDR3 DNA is TGCGCCAGCAGCTACGGGACTAGCGGGAAACTCACAGATACGCAGTATTTT. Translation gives CASSYGTSGKLTDTQYF.

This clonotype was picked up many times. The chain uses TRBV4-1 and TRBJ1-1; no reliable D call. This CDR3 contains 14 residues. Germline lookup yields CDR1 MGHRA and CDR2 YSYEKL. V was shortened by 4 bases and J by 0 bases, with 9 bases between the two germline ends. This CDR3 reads CASSLTELNTEAFF. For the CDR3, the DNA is TGCGCCAGCAGCCTAACAGAATTGAACACTGAAGCTTTCTTT.

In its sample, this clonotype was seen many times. The CDR3: CASSRTSGGETQYF. In DNA, the CDR3 is TGTGCCAGCAGCAGGACTAGCGGAGGCGAGACCCAGTACTTC. The chain is built from TRBV5-5 and TRBJ2-5; TRBD2 matches 10 bases. The length of the CDR3 is 14 residues. Trimming at V came to 4 bases and at J to 5 bases, leaving 5 bases not matched to a gene. Germline V gene data show CDR1 as SGHKS and CDR2 as YYEKEE (reference sequence).

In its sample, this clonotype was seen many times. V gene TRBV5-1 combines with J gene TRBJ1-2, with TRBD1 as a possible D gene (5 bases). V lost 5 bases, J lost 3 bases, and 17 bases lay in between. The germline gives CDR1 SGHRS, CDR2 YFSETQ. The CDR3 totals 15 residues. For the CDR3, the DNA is TGCGCCAGCAGAAGTACCAGGGCTTCGGACTATGGCTACACCTTC. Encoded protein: CASRSTRASDYGYTF. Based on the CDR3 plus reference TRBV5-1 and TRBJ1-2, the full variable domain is KAGVTQTPRYLIKTRGQQVTLSCSPISGHRSVSWYQQTPGQGLQFLFEYFSETQRNKGNFPGRFSGRQFSNSRSEMNVSTLELGDSALYLCASRSTRASDYGYTFGSGTRLTVV.

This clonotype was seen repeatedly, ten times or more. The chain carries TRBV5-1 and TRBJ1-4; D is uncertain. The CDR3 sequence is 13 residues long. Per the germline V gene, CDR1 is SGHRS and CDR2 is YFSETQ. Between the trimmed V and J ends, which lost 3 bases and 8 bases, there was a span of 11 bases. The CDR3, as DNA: TGCGCCAGCAGCTCCGGCCCGCAGGAAAAACTGTTTTTT. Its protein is CASSSGPQEKLFF. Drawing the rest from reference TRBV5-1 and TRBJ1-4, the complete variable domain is KAGVTQTPRYLIKTRGQQVTLSCSPISGHRSVSWYQQTPGQGLQFLFEYFSETQRNKGNFPGRFSGRQFSNSRSEMNVSTLELGDSALYLCASSSGPQEKLFFGSGTQLSVL.

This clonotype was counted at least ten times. CDR3 in DNA: TGTGCCAGCAGCGTAGGTCCGGACCGGGAGACCCAGTACTTC. It encodes CASSVGPDRETQYF. V is TRBV9 and J is TRBJ2-5; the D is unclear. V shed 0 bases and J shed 5 bases, with 11 bases lying between them. The CDR3 runs to 14 residues. Per germline, CDR1 SGDLS and CDR2 YYNGEE.

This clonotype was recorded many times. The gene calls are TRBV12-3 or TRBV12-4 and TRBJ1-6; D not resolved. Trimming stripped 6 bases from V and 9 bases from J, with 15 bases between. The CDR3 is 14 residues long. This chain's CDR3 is CASSSGRGISPLHF. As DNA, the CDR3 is TGTGCCAGCAGCTCGGGCCGAGGGATTTCACCCCTCCACTTT.